Following are 24 T cell receptor beta chains from one sample sequenced in a study of T cells in localized non-small cell lung cancer. Sequencing was performed with immunoSEQ multiplex PCR; in TCRdb, only in-frame clones are kept and a portion is missing. The sample has about 2,800 clones, less than 30% seen once; the top ten hold roughly 12%. Here the sequenced sample was lung tumor tissue, taken before any cancer treatment. These TCRs come from a woman aged 35-70 years with stage III lung adenocarcinoma.

This chain joins TRBV6-8 and TRBJ1-3, with TRBD1 matching 11 bases. The CDR3 sequence is 13 residues long. Unmatched junction bases numbered 3, after V lost 7 bases and J lost 7 bases. Germline V gene sequence: CDR1 MNHGY, CDR2 SAAAGT. The DNA for the CDR3 is TGTGCCAGCAAGGGGACAGGGGGGAACACCATATATTTT. Encoded protein: CASKGTGGNTIYF.

This clone counts as medium-sized. J is TRBJ1-3 and V is TRBV9, with TRBD1 as a possible D gene (6 bases). The V gene lost 3 bases and the J gene lost 4 bases, with 14 bases spanning the gap. The CDR3 is 15 residues long. Germline loops: CDR1 SGDLS, CDR2 YYNGEE. The CDR3 nucleotides are TGTGCCAGCAGCGCCACAGGGACGAGGGGAAACACCATATATTTT. This codes for CASSATGTRGNTIYF.

A few counts support this clone. This chain connects TRBV6-8 to TRBJ1-1; TRBD1 matches at 8 bases. This CDR3 has 16 residues. V shed 2 bases and J 0 bases; nucleotides not matched to a gene: 5. Looked up from germline, CDR1 is MNHGY and CDR2 is SAAAGT. The CDR3 loop reads CASSYDTGGLNTEAFF. CDR3 in DNA: TGTGCCAGCAGTTACGATACAGGGGGTTTGAACACTGAAGCTTTCTTT.

This clone was seen more than once but under ten times. The rearrangement joins TRBV27 to TRBJ1-2; 9 bases fit TRBD1. Trimming took 3 bases from V and 8 from J; bases not matched to a gene: 4. This CDR3 comprises 13 residues. Germline CDR1 reads MNHEY; CDR2 reads SMNVEV (reference sequence). CDR3 in DNA: TGTGCCAGCAGTTTCACAGGGGGCGACGGCTACACCTTC. It yields the protein CASSFTGGDGYTF.

In this sample, this clone turned up a few times. The chain joins TRBV28 to TRBJ2-7, with 7 bases identical to TRBD1. This CDR3 spans 14 amino acids. Germline values: CDR1 MDHEN, CDR2 SYDVKM. Trimming at V came to 4 bases and at J to 2 bases, leaving 5 bases not matched to a gene. CDR3 DNA: TGTGCCAGCAGTTCCCCGGACAGGACCTACGAGCAGTACTTC. Its translation: CASSSPDRTYEQYF.

This sequence joins TRBV6-7 and TRBJ1-5; tentative D call: TRBD1 (6 bases). TRBV6-7 is an ORF; its function is uncertain. The CDR3 has 15 amino acids. V was cut by 6 bases and J by 6 bases, with 18 bases left in between. The CDR3 region is CASRKAGEVSQPQHF. CDR3 DNA: TGTGCCAGCAGAAAGGCAGGGGAGGTGAGTCAGCCCCAGCATTTT.

This clone was detected a few times. The J gene is TRBJ1-2, the V gene TRBV19; no clear D. Trimming took 6 bases from V and 1 from J, leaving 3 bases between them. CDR1 LNHDA and CDR2 SQIVND come from the germline V gene (reference sequence). There are 11 residues in the CDR3. CDR3 protein: CASRSNYGYTF. CDR3 bases: TGTGCCAGTAGGAGTAACTATGGCTACACCTTC.

V is TRBV19 and J is TRBJ2-1; 10 nucleotides agree with TRBD2. Looked up from germline, CDR1 is LNHDA and CDR2 is SQIVND (reference sequence). V was clipped by 5 bases and J by 2 bases; unmatched bases: 9. This CDR3 is 17 amino acids long. The CDR3 bases are TGTGCCAGTAGTCCCCTGGAAGCGGGAGGGCCCTACAATGAGCAGTTCTTC. Translation: CASSPLEAGGPYNEQFF.

The chain combines TRBV15 with TRBJ1-5; unclear D gene. Looked up from germline, CDR1 is LNHNV and CDR2 is YYDKDF (reference sequence). Trimming removed 0 bases from V and 5 bases from J, with 8 bases in between. The CDR3 is 14 amino acids. In DNA, the CDR3 is TGTGCCACCAGCAGAGATCAATTGTATCAGCCCCAGCATTTT. Its protein product is CATSRDQLYQPQHF.

V gene TRBV19 combines with J gene TRBJ1-2; maybe TRBD1 (5 bases). The ends were cut back, 0 bases at V and 6 bases at J, with 14 bases in the middle. From germline, CDR1 is LNHDA and CDR2 SQIVND (reference sequence). This CDR3 has 15 amino acids. The CDR3: CASSIEEGLVDGYTF. The CDR3 DNA reads TGTGCCAGTAGTATAGAGGAGGGGCTGGTTGATGGCTACACCTTC.

The table lists this clone with a few counts. The rearrangement joins TRBV6-8 to TRBJ1-5, with 10 positions matching TRBD1. With 0 bases clipped from V and 4 bases from J, the junction kept 3 bases outside the gene matches. This CDR3 spans 16 amino acids. CDR1 MNHGY and CDR2 SAAAGT come from the germline V gene. The DNA for the CDR3 is TGTGCCAGCAGTTACTCACCGGACAGGGGGAATCAGCCCCAGCATTTT. Protein sequence: CASSYSPDRGNQPQHF.

This clone was found a few times. The chain uses TRBV1 and TRBJ2-1. TRBV1 is annotated as a pseudogene. The CDR3 runs to 13 residues. DNA of the CDR3: TGCGCCAGCAGCCAAGAAGGAAACAATGAGCAGTTCTTC. Its protein product is CASSQEGNNEQFF.

Only a few counts were recorded for this clone. The V gene is TRBV6-8, the J gene TRBJ2-3; perhaps TRBD2 as D (6 bases). The V end lost 5 bases, the J end lost 4 bases, and 13 bases lay between the germline ends. This CDR3 is built from 14 residues. Per the germline V gene, CDR1 is MNHGY and CDR2 is SAAAGT. The CDR3 region has the DNA TGTGCCAGCAGTAGCTCTAGCGAAGCAGATACGCAGTATTTT. Protein sequence: CASSSSSEADTQYF.

J is TRBJ1-1 and V is TRBV5-1; 7 nucleotides line up with TRBD1. The J segment lost 9 bases and the V segment lost 3 bases, leaving 11 bases of the junction unmatched. The CDR3 is 14 residues long. Germline V gives CDR1 SGHRS, CDR2 YFSETQ. For the CDR3, the DNA is TGCGCCAGCAGCTCCCTACAGGGGAGTGGGAAAGCTTTCTTT. The encoded protein is CASSSLQGSGKAFF.

This clone was counted a few times. This sequence joins TRBV4-1 and TRBJ2-3; 9 nucleotides line up with TRBD2. Germline V gives CDR1 MGHRA, CDR2 YSYEKL. The CDR3 is 17 amino acids. The J segment lost 1 base and the V segment lost 0 bases, leaving 5 bases of the junction unmatched. The CDR3 sequence is CASSQDLGGGGTDTQYF. The CDR3 DNA is TGCGCCAGCAGCCAAGATCTGGGCGGGGGGGGCACAGATACGCAGTATTTT.

This clone was recorded a few times. Here the CDR3 DNA reads TGCGCCAGCAGCCAAGATGGGACAGGGCAGGAAAAACTGTTTTTT. As protein: CASSQDGTGQEKLFF. This sequence joins TRBV1 and TRBJ1-4; the tabulated D call, TRBD1, remains unverified against the DNA. TRBV1 is a known pseudogene. This CDR3 is built from 15 residues.

The chain employs TRBV28 and TRBJ1-2; D unresolved. Germline CDR1 reads MDHEN; CDR2 reads SYDVKM. V lost 5 bases to trimming and J lost 8 bases, with 18 bases between them. The CDR3 has 14 amino acids. The CDR3 sequence is CASSPPATKEGYTF. The CDR3 DNA sequence: TGTGCCAGCAGTCCCCCCGCGACCAAGGAAGGCTACACCTTC.

The sample holds a few counts of this clone. The chain couples TRBV28 to TRBJ2-7; 11 bases fit TRBD2. Germline values: CDR1 MDHEN, CDR2 SYDVKM. J gave up 6 bases and V 4 bases, and 5 bases lay outside the gene matches. This CDR3 spans 14 amino acids. The CDR3, as DNA: TGTGCCAGCAGTTGGTTAGCGGGAGGGCCCGAGCAGTACTTC. As protein: CASSWLAGGPEQYF.

By its share, this clone is medium-sized (0.01 to 0.1%). The chain is built from TRBV11-3 and TRBJ1-6; 8 bases match TRBD1. The CDR3 is made up of 14 amino acids. V shed 4 bases, J shed 8 bases, and the junction held 4 bases outside the gene matches. Germline lookup yields CDR1 SGHNT and CDR2 YENEEA. CDR3 bases: TGTGCCAGCAGCTGGACAGGGAGGGATTCACCCCTCCACTTT. As protein: CASSWTGRDSPLHF. The variable domain in full, completed from reference TRBV11-3 and TRBJ1-6, reads EAGVVQSPRYKIIEKKQPVAFWCNPISGHNTLYWYLQNLGQGPELLIRYENEEAVDDSQLPKDRFSAERLKGVDSTLKIQPAELGDSAVYLCASSWTGRDSPLHFGNGTRLTVT.

This clone was counted only a few times. The chain is built from TRBV11-3 and TRBJ2-6; 8 nucleotides agree with TRBD1. The J segment lost 0 bases and the V segment lost 6 bases, leaving 4 bases of the junction unmatched. The germline V gene encodes CDR1 SGHNT and CDR2 YENEEA. The length of the CDR3 is 16 residues. The CDR3 coding sequence is TGTGCCAGCAGACCACAGGGGGACTCTGGGGCCAACGTCCTGACTTTC. Protein: CASRPQGDSGANVLTF. The full variable domain, its missing parts supplied by reference TRBV11-3 and TRBJ2-6, is EAGVVQSPRYKIIEKKQPVAFWCNPISGHNTLYWYLQNLGQGPELLIRYENEEAVDDSQLPKDRFSAERLKGVDSTLKIQPAELGDSAVYLCASRPQGDSGANVLTFGAGSRLTVL.

V usage is TRBV19 and J usage is TRBJ1-1, with 8 bases that match TRBD1. Trimming removed 6 bases from V and 10 bases from J; junction bases left unmatched: 13. The germline V gene has CDR1 LNHDA and CDR2 SQIVND (reference sequence). The CDR3 length is 14 residues. The CDR3 sequence: CASRGQGRDSRAFF. For the CDR3, the DNA is TGTGCCAGTAGAGGACAGGGACGTGATAGTAGAGCTTTCTTT.

V and J are TRBV19 and TRBJ2-3; 8 bases fit TRBD1. The V gene end was trimmed by 6 bases and the J gene end by 4 bases; junction bases not matched to a gene: 3. This CDR3 contains 13 residues. In germline, CDR1 is LNHDA, CDR2 SQIVND (reference sequence). CDR3 DNA sequence: TGTGCCAGTAGCCCAGGGGGCGCAGATACGCAGTATTTT. Protein product: CASSPGGADTQYF. Full variable domain (rest looked up from reference TRBV19 and TRBJ2-3): DGGITQSPKYLFRKEGQNVTLSCEQNLNHDAMYWYRQDPGQGLRLIYYSQIVNDFQKGDIAEGYSVSREKKESFPLTVTSAQKNPTAFYLCASSPGGADTQYFGPGTRLTVL.

Note on this clone: The junction differs from germline at one of its ends, possibly a read error. The chain links TRBV2 to TRBJ2-5; no firm D call. From germline, CDR1 is SNHLY and CDR2 FYNNEI. CDR3 length: 13 amino acids. The CDR3 bases are TGTGCCAGCAGGGAAGCTGAACCCGAGACCCAGTACTTC. It encodes CASREAEPETQYF.

The chain joins TRBV18 to TRBJ1-1, with D tentatively TRBD1 (6 bases). The CDR3 totals 13 residues. V lost 4 bases, J lost 6 bases, and 12 bases lay in between. From germline, CDR1 is KGHSH and CDR2 LQKENI. In DNA, the CDR3 is TGTGCCAGCTCACTACAGGGAACCGCTGAAGCTTTCTTT. Translation gives CASSLQGTAEAFF.